Given below is one T cell receptor beta chain in context. Its antigen is not identified. One base away lies a much larger clone, so this may be a sequencing read error. The source material, RNA transcripts, was used to amplify TCR beta CDR3 regions. The primer set for the first-round RT-PCR of the TCR CDR3 was HTBI. TCRdb ran MiXCR on the multiplex PCR reads and lists one entry per CDR3 protein. The data show a few hundred thousand distinct CDR3 sequences, roughly an eighth seen once. Subjects with ophthalmopathy showed a Clinical Activity Score no lower than 3, a NOSPECS grade no lower than 4, and a duration shorter than 3 months. The study excluded patients with uncontrolled infection, other autoimmune disease, pregnancy or lactation. This sample was included in a study of T cells in Graves' hyperthyroidism and ophthalmopathy. Study-level points and caveats: Model predictions of ophthalmopathy came a median 6.5 months before onset.

Germline V gene data show CDR1 as DFQATT and CDR2 as SNEGSKA (reference sequence). The CDR3 sequence is 12 residues long. Specimen: blood. The TCR originated in a woman aged 40 to 50 with Graves' ophthalmopathy. The chain carries TRBV20-1 and TRBJ2-5; 7 positions match TRBD2. The CDR3 loop reads CSARTRQETQHF. DNA of the CDR3: TGCAGTGCAAGGACTAGGCAAGAGACCCAGCACTTC.